This paragraph covers one T cell receptor (beta chain) sequence. The antigen this receptor binds is unknown. This entry belongs to a study of cytomegalovirus exposure and HLA in healthy donors listed by TCRdb under 2017. In terms of the full investigation: According to an earlier analysis of several hundred of the donors, about 179 million T cells yielded over 100 million unique TCR beta sequences and less than 300 Gb of sequence data. The number of donors typed differed by locus, with roughly 620-640 for A, B, C, DRB1 and DQB1, roughly 520 for DQA1, 606 for DPA1, and around 430 for DPB1. An early release that covered about 600 HLA-typed donors contained approximately 300 gigabases of sequencing data and 85 million to 100 million unique TCR sequences. In the later analysis, no new phenotypic data were used to find candidate immune exposures; instead, reliance was placed on TCR beta sequences and their occurrence across donors. An earlier analysis of some 500 of the donors used high-throughput TCR beta sequencing to judge whether each TCR beta V gene segment behaved as functional or pseudogenic. Several DR-DQ haplotypes were treated as single units for association and clustering because of strong linkage in the cohort. Class I and class II HLA loci were covered by the typing at four-digit resolution. A later genetic analysis took genome-wide SNP genotypes for about three fifths of the 666 donors and used that subset as a discovery cohort. Among the roughly 400 genotyped donors, around 81% belonged to the genetic ancestry cluster associated with self-reported Caucasian donors. A separate validation cohort of 100 to 150 different subjects was used in addition to the approximately 700-subject first cohort. High-throughput TCR immunosequencing, statistical association of individual TCRs with disease status, and machine learning were combined to predict cytomegalovirus infection status. The T cell repertoires of 670 or so subjects were profiled by immunosequencing and related to cytomegalovirus serostatus. All discovery cohort repertoires had been generated on a single sequencing platform. The study was designed to test whether signatures of past pathogen exposure could be identified by cataloging public T cell receptors. Donor age, sex, ethnicity and CMV serostatus were compiled together with the repertoire data. To study patterns of TCR occurrence, a later analysis re-analyzed previously published TCR beta repertoires from 650 to 750 donors and added high-resolution HLA genotyping. Across about 370 genotyped donors of the cohort, an average of about 240,000 unique TCR beta nucleotide sequences per donor were sequenced, and 15% to 20% of those sequences were non-productive.

The cohort comprised more than 550 healthy bone marrow donors. At the time of sampling, every cohort member was nominally healthy, though immune exposures that went unrecorded were likely present. The donor tested CMV seronegative, placing the donor among the 352 seronegative members of the cohort. Each donor provided a peripheral blood sample, and peripheral blood mononuclear cells were used for TCR beta sequencing. The Qiagen DNeasy Blood Extraction Kit was used to extract genomic DNA from the blood cell samples. The receptor library was made with the immunoSEQ multiplex PCR assay. A mixture of 60 forward primers for TCR Vbeta segments and 13 reverse primers for TCR Jbeta segments was used in the multiplex PCR. Amplification of the CDR3 region of rearranged TCR beta genes was performed with a multiplex PCR assay on genomic DNA. The Illumina HiSeq System was used to sequence the amplified TCR beta libraries as 87-base-pair reads. As for how the authors treated the data: A later analysis counted some 74 million unique TCR beta chains across the 550 to 800 repertoires, and roughly 10 million of these chains were shared by at least two donors. To remove PCR and sequencing errors, raw reads were error-corrected and collapsed into unique sequences using a nearest-neighbor algorithm that merged closely related sequences. V, D and J gene segments were assigned by aligning CDR3 sequences to IMGT reference sequences. For a sequence to be retained, a match of at least six nucleotides was required to both a V gene segment and a J gene segment. A rearrangement was called productive if the CDR3 had no stop codons and remained in frame with V and J, and every other rearrangement was called non-productive. CDR3 was defined by IMGT convention, running from the second conserved V-encoded cysteine to the conserved J-encoded phenylalanine. The earlier analysis of approximately 500 of the donors excluded sequences that lacked an unambiguous match to a single V gene segment. In an earlier analysis of approximately 590 of the donors, a V segment was called functional when productive rearrangements were above 56.7%, and segregating when the standard deviation between donors exceeded 5%. A statistical classification framework was developed to diagnose cytomegalovirus status using the catalog of TCR beta chain sequences. In a later analysis, V and J genes were assigned by comparing TCR nucleotide sequences against IMGT/GENE-DB human TR gene sequences. Using the TCRdist pipeline, a later analysis assigned CDR3 sequences along with most-parsimonious VDJ recombination scenarios. In a later analysis, every TCR beta chain was defined by the combination of its CDR3 amino acid sequence and its V-gene family, and reads without a unique V-gene family were dropped. A later analysis removed 600 or so highly shared, low-generation-probability nucleotide sequences to deal with suspected cross-contamination and a sequencing artifact. For each public chain, a later analysis derived a clonal expansion index from normalized ranks of inferred template counts within each repertoire. Generation probabilities in a later analysis came from a VDJ recombination model fitted to out-of-frame rearrangements, and those results were checked against IGoR. In a later analysis, hypergeometric tests were used to score TCR-TCR, TCR-HLA and TCR-CMV co-occurrence, with a repertoire-size bias correction applied to TCR pairs. False discovery rates were estimated in a later analysis by permuting HLA or CMV assignments 20 times. In a later analysis, co-occurring TCRs were grouped with DBSCAN, and TCRdist sequence similarity was added when clustering was performed within HLA-allele-positive subsets. Co-occurrence clustering excluded repertoires with fewer than 30,000 or more than 120,000 public chains, plus five with anomalous nucleotide sharing. This immuneACCESS table, as held by TCRdb, lists in-frame sequences with V and J called but not all clones. Of the missing ones, under half trace to an unresolved V gene in checked studies; the others have no known cause. V and J calls plus clone size are reproduced from that table; the DNA served to infer D and trimming. The table for this sample shows approximately 110,000 clones. The ten largest make up around 3.9% of the sample.

Overall study outcomes, separate from this receptor: Several of the top co-occurrence clusters appeared to be linked to parvovirus B19, influenza, CMV and Epstein-Barr virus, according to a later analysis. Because HLA typing was missing for some donors at each locus, association tests included only the typed subset. According to a later analysis, TCR association rates differed among HLA loci, with DRB1 alleles showing the most associated TCRs and HLA-C alleles showing the fewest. Sequencing depth was assumed to be roughly uniform across donors in the presence/absence analyses, though that assumption may not hold. In an earlier analysis of 450 to 750 of the donors, most TCR beta V segments appeared in productive rearrangements about 87% or about 30% of the time, broadly matching IMGT annotations. Most TCR sequences were observed very rarely across donors, whereas some public TCRs were present in many individuals. In both the original and validation cohorts, the classifier was reported to diagnose cytomegalovirus status with high specificity and sensitivity. Linkage disequilibrium might explain the correlated functional status among segregating V segments, but an unknown experimental factor could not be ruled out. Assigning TCR associations to individual alleles was difficult when HLA alleles, especially DR and DQ, strongly co-occurred. The earlier analysis of some 560 of the donors excluded about 16 rarely observed V segments, including chromosome 9 orphons, because counts were too low. It was suggested by the authors that the approach could potentially be generalized to other disease states and immunological phenotypes. Most CMV-associated TCR beta chains appeared to be HLA-restricted in a later analysis, and the HLA associations seemed to be driven largely by CMV exposure. Compared with the approximately 700-donor mean, donors in an Asian-associated ancestry cluster had fewer N-insertions in productive TCRs, according to a later genetic analysis. Immune exposure information for the cohort was limited to CMV serostatus. A further reported finding was that TCR beta sequences accurately predicted the HLA-A and HLA-B alleles for most subjects in the first cohort. The study gave a list of about 160 TCR beta chains associated with cytomegalovirus. A cluster of highly shared sequence variants was judged likely to represent a technical artifact of the sequencing pipeline. A few of the identified cytomegalovirus-associated TCR beta chains were confirmed in vitro to be specific for cytomegalovirus antigens. The cohort was sequenced for TCR beta chains only, and without alpha or paired-chain data the features that could be detected were limited. At a false discovery rate of 0.05, a later analysis linked some 18,000 TCR beta sequences to specific HLA alleles. In a later analysis, HLA-associated TCR beta chains were found to be more clonally expanded and to have lower generation probabilities than equally common non-associated chains. Some IMGT-functional V segments, including TRBV6-2 and TRBV6-3, could not be told apart with the 87-base-pair reads, so those segments were excluded. In a later genetic analysis, a missense DCLRE1C variant was associated with V-gene and J-gene trimming of TCR beta chains, and the association was replicated in an independent cohort.

The junction shows trimming of 8 bases on V and 7 bases on J, plus 18 bases between the germline ends. Measured from the cysteine to the phenylalanine, the CDR3 is 14 residues long. Of all the DNA, just the CDR3 is kept, 42 bases in frame from base 1. Via the germline V gene (reference sequence), CDR1 is MNHNY and CDR2 SVGAGI. The rearrangement joined TRBV6-6 to TRBJ1-5; the D gene cannot be named for sure. This TCR came from a young man in good health and CMV-seronegative. Sequencing used PBMCs. The DNA sequence is given as TGTGCCAGCGATGTGTTCGTGGGCGGGCAGCCCCAGCATTTT. This encodes CASDVFVGGQPQHF.